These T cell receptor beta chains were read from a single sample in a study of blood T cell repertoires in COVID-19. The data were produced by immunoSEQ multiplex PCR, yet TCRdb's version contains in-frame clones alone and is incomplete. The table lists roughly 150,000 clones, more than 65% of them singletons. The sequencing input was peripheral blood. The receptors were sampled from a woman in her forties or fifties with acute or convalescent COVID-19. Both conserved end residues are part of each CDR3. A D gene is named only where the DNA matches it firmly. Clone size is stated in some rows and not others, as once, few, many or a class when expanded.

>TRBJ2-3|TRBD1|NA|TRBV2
TGTGCCAGCAGCCGGGACAGGGGGCCAGATACGCAGTATTTT
CASSRDRGPDTQYF
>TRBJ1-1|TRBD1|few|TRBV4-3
TGCGCCAGCAGCCAGATACAGGGGGCCCACACTGAAGCTTTCTTT
CASSQIQGAHTEAFF
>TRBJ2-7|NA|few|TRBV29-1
TGCAGCGTTTCCCAGAGACACAGCTCCTACGAGCAGTACTTC
CSVSQRHSSYEQYF
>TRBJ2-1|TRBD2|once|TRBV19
TGTGCCAGTAGAGATAGCGGGGGGCCCCCCCCAGAACTCTTC
CASRDSGGPPPELF
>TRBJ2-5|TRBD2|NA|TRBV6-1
TGTGCCAGCAGTGATGGACTAGCCCCCCAAGAGACCCAGTACTTC
CASSDGLAPQETQYF
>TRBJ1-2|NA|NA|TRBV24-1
TGTGCCACCAGTGATTCCACGGGATCCCCCCGAAACTATGGCTACACCTTC
CATSDSTGSPRNYGYTF
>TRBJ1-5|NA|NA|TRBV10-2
TGCGCCAGCAGACAGGGTGATCAGCCCCAGCATTTT
CASRQGDQPQHF
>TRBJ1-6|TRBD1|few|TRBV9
TGTGCCAGCAGCGTAGCGTGGGACAGGGTATCACCCCTCCACTTT
CASSVAWDRVSPLHF
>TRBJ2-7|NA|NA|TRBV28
TGTGCCAGCAGTCCCTCGGGGAGACCCTACGAGCAGTACTTC
CASSPSGRPYEQYF
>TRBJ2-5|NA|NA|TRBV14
TGTGCCAGCAGCCCGCTAGCCCCCTGGGGGACCCAGTACTTC
CASSPLAPWGTQYF
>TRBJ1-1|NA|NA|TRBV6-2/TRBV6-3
TGTGCCAGCAGTTACGAGGGTACTGAAGCTTTCTTT
CASSYEGTEAFF
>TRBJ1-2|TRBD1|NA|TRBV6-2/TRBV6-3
TGTGCCAGCAGTACTCCAGGGGGCGATTATGGCTACACCTTC
CASSTPGGDYGYTF
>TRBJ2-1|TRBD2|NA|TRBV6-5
TGTGCCGGGGAGGGACGGGGGAGATCCTACAATGAGCAGTTCTTC
CAGEGRGRSYNEQFF
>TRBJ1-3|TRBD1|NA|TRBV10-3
TGTGCCATCGCACCGGGACAGTCTGGAAACACCATATATTTT
CAIAPGQSGNTIYF
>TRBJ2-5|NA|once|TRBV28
TGTGCCAGCAGTTTAGATGGCAGGGGCGCAAAGACCCAGTACTTC
CASSLDGRGAKTQYF
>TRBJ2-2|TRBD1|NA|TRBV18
TGTGCCAGCTCACTTCGACAGGGTAACACCGGGGAGCTGTTTTTT
CASSLRQGNTGELFF
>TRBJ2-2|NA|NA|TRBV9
TGTGCCAGCAGCGTAGTGTCGGGGGAGCTGTTTTTT
CASSVVSGELFF
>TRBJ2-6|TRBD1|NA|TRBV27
TGTGCCAGCAGAAACCTCAGGGGGCCCGGGGCCAACGTCCTGACTTTC
CASRNLRGPGANVLTF
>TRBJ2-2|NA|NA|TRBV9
TGTGCCAGCAGCCCGACGGGGATCAACACCGGGGAGCTGTTTTTT
CASSPTGINTGELFF
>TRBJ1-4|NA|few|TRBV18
TGTGCCAGCTCCGTAATCAGGGGCGGTGAAAAACTGTTTTTT
CASSVIRGGEKLFF
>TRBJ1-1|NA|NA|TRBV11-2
TGTGCCAGCAGCTTAAAGTGGGGCGCCCGGAGCACTGAAGCTTTCTTT
CASSLKWGARSTEAFF
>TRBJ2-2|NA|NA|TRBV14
TGTGCCAGCAGCCCCCCGGGACAATTCACCGGGGAGCTGTTTTTT
CASSPPGQFTGELFF
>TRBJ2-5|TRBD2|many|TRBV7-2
TGTGCCAGCAGCTCCCCCGGTACTAGCGGGTACCAAGAGACCCAGTACTTC
CASSSPGTSGYQETQYF
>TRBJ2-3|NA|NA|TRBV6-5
TGTGTACTAACCACAGATACGCAGTATTTT
CVLTTDTQYF
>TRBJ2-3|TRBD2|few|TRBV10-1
TGCGCCAGCAGGAGGACTAGCGGCACAGATACGCAGTATTTT
CASRRTSGTDTQYF
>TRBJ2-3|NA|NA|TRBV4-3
TGCGCCAGCAGCCACAACACCCCGACGGGATTCGCAGATACGCAGTATTTT
CASSHNTPTGFADTQYF
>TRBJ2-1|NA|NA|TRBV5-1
TGCGCCAGCAGCTTCCGACTTAATGAGCAGTTCTTC
CASSFRLNEQFF
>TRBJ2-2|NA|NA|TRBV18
TGTGCCAGCTCACCCCGAGGTGGCGGGACAGTAGTTACCGGGGAGCTGTTTTTT
CASSPRGGGTVVTGELFF
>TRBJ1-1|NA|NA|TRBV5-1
TGCGCCAGCAGAACTGGACATGGAAGGAACACTGAAGCTTTCTTT
CASRTGHGRNTEAFF
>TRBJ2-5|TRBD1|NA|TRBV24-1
TGTGCCACCAGGACAGGGAGTTCGGGGACCCAGTACTTC
CATRTGSSGTQYF
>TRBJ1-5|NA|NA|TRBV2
TGTGCCAGCATATTAGGGGCAGGTCAGCCCCAGCATTTT
CASILGAGQPQHF
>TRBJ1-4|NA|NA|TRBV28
TGTGCCAGCAGTTTTGGTCAGTTGAATGAAAAACTGTTTTTT
CASSFGQLNEKLFF
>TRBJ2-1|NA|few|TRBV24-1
TGTGCCACCAGTGACAGGGCCTTATACAATGAGCAGTTCTTC
CATSDRALYNEQFF
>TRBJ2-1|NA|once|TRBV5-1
TGCGCCAGCAGCTCACAGGGATCTTACAATGAGCAGTTCTTC
CASSSQGSYNEQFF
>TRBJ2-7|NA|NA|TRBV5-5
TGTGCCAGCAGCTTGGTTACGGGGGCCTACGAGCAGTACTTC
CASSLVTGAYEQYF
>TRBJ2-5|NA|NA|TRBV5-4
TGTGCCAGCAGCTTTGTAGGGCAGGGAGGCGAGACCCAGTACTTC
CASSFVGQGGETQYF
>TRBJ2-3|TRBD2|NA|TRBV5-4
TGTGCCAGCAGCAAACCGAGCGGGGGGTTCACAGATACGCAGTATTTT
CASSKPSGGFTDTQYF
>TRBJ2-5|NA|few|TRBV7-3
TGTGCCAGCAGCTTTGATAGCGGAGCGGGGACCCAGTACTTC
CASSFDSGAGTQYF
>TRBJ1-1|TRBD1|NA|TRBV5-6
TGTGCCAGCAGCCAGGAGGCAGGGGGTACTTTCTTT
CASSQEAGGTFF
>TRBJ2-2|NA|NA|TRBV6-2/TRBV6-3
TGTGCCAGCACCCCCCATGGAGCGCCGAACACCGGGGAGCTGTTTTTT
CASTPHGAPNTGELFF
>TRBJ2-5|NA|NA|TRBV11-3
TGTGCCAGCAGCGCCCGCCAGGGGCCTTGGGAGACCCAGTACTTC
CASSARQGPWETQYF
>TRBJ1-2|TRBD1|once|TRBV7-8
TGTGCCAGCAGCTCGTACTCCGGGACAGTCTATGGCTACACCTTC
CASSSYSGTVYGYTF
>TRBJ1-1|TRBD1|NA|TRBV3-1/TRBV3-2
TGTGCCAGCAGCCCCAGGGGGCGCGGGGCTGAAGCTTTCTTT
CASSPRGRGAEAFF
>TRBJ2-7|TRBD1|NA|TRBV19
TGTGCCAGTAGTACGTATACCCCCCCGGACAGGCCAACCCACGAGCAGTACTTC
CASSTYTPPDRPTHEQYF
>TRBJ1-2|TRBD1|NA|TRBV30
TGTGCCTGGAGTGTAGCAGGGGGCTTCTATGGCTACACCTTC
CAWSVAGGFYGYTF
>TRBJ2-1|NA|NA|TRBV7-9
TGTGCCAGCAGCTCGGTCTATGGGGGGACCTACAATGAGCAGTTCTTC
CASSSVYGGTYNEQFF
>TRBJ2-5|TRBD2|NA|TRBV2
TGTGCCAGCAGACCAAGGACTAGCGGGGAGACCCAGTACTTC
CASRPRTSGETQYF